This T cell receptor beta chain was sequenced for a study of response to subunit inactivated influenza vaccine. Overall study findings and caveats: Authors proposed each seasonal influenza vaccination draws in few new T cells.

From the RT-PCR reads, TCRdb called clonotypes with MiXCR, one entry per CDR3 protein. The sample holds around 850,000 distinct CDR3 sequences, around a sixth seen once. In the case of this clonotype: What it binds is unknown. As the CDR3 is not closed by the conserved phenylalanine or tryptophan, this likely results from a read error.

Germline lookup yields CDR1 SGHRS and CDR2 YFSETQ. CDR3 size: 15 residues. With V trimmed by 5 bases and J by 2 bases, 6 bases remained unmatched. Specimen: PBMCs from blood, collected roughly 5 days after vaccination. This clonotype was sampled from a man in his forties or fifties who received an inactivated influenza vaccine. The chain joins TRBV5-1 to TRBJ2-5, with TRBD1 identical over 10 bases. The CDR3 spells CASSQGQGIQETQYL. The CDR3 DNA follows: TGCGCCAGCAGTCAGGGACAGGGGATACAAGAGACCCAGTACCTC.